A selection of T cell receptor beta chains follows, all from one sample in a study of PD-1 blockade in mismatch repair-deficient tumors. TCRdb's table, derived via immunoSEQ multiplex PCR, lists solely in-frame clones and lacks some. The repertoire includes 120,000 or so clones, more than 70% of them detected once, and approximately 10% sits in the top ten. Sequences were derived from peripheral blood, sampled almost 74 weeks after starting pembrolizumab. These receptors came from an adult with mismatch repair-deficient cancer. Both conserved end residues are part of each CDR3. D genes are given only for firm matches. The size entry is marked missing in some rows and otherwise reads once, few, many or a size class.

size,D,J,V,DNA,CDR3
NA,NA,TRBJ1-5,TRBV19,TGTGCCAGTAGCCAGATGGGGGAGGTGCAGCCCCAGCATTTT,CASSQMGEVQPQHF
few,NA,TRBJ1-2,TRBV5-1,TGCGCCAGCAGCTTGGCCGGGGGCCCTAACTATGGCTACACCTTC,CASSLAGGPNYGYTF
NA,NA,TRBJ2-7,TRBV29-1,TGCAGCGTTGTTCTTCCTAGGGCAGGGGAGCAGTACTTC,CSVVLPRAGEQYF
NA,TRBD1,TRBJ2-7,TRBV5-4,TGTGCCAGCAGCCCAGGGGGCTCCTACGAGCAGTACTTC,CASSPGGSYEQYF
NA,NA,TRBJ2-4,TRBV11-2,TGTGCCAGCAGCTTAGGACCCGAGAGGTTTCAGTACTTC,CASSLGPERFQYF
NA,NA,TRBJ1-5,TRBV28,TGTGCCAGCAGTTTAGTTGGGACAAGCAATCAGCCCCAGCATTTT,CASSLVGTSNQPQHF
NA,NA,TRBJ2-1,TRBV25-1,TGTGCCAGCAGTGAAACGGCCTACAATGAGCAGTTCTTC,CASSETAYNEQFF
NA,TRBD2,TRBJ2-1,TRBV11-2,TGTGCCAGCGCGCGGGGGAGCTCCTACAATGAGCAGTTCTTC,CASARGSSYNEQFF
few,TRBD1,TRBJ2-7,TRBV28,TGTGCCACCACGACAGGGAGAACCTACGAGCAGTACTTC,CATTTGRTYEQYF
few,NA,TRBJ1-1,TRBV6-5,TGTGCCAGCAGTCCCGCCGGGATTGCAGAAGCTTTCTTT,CASSPAGIAEAFF
NA,NA,TRBJ2-4,TRBV6-1,TGTGCCAGCAGTGAAATCGGCTATCCGGGGGACATTCAGTACTTC,CASSEIGYPGDIQYF
NA,NA,TRBJ1-2,TRBV19,TGTGCCAGTAGTCAAACTAGCGCCTCTAACTATGGCTACACCTTC,CASSQTSASNYGYTF
NA,NA,TRBJ1-4,TRBV7-9,TGTGCCAGCAGCCAGGGGCAGACTAATGAAAAACTGTTTTTT,CASSQGQTNEKLFF
NA,NA,TRBJ1-1,TRBV19,TGTGCCAGTAGGTTACGGGAGTACCACACTGAAGCTTTCTTT,CASRLREYHTEAFF
NA,NA,TRBJ2-4,TRBV7-2,TGTGCCAGCAGCTTAGGCAGGGTTCTTGACAAAAACATTCAGTACTTC,CASSLGRVLDKNIQYF
NA,NA,TRBJ1-2,TRBV18,TGTGCCAGCTCACCTGAGCACAGGAGAAACTATGGCTACACCTTC,CASSPEHRRNYGYTF
NA,NA,TRBJ2-2,TRBV5-1,TGCGCCAGCAGCCTTTATGCTAGTCGAGGGCAAAGTACCGGGGAGCTGTTTTTT,CASSLYASRGQSTGELFF
NA,NA,TRBJ2-2,TRBV28,TGTGCCAGCAGTTTATATATAGGACCCGGGGAGCTGTTTTTT,CASSLYIGPGELFF
few,NA,TRBJ2-1,TRBV7-3,TGTGCCAGCAGCCAGACTGGCGGGGCGGATGAGCAGTTCTTC,CASSQTGGADEQFF
once,TRBD2,TRBJ2-7,TRBV18,TGTGCCAGCTCACCACCACGCGGGAGGTATAACGAGCAGTACTTC,CASSPPRGRYNEQYF